The 27 T cell receptor beta chains presented below share a single source sample, sequenced in a study of shared T cell receptors in the human thymus. Clones were read by immunoSEQ multiplex PCR, and TCRdb kept only the in-frame ones, dropping some. The table shows about 660,000 clones, with 85% to 90% occurring only once. This same sample was also taken into another study, of human thymus T cells.

Sample: thymocytes. These receptors originate from a boy less than two years old with a congenital heart defect.

V and J are TRBV27 and TRBJ2-7; TRBD2 agrees at 11 bases. This CDR3 is built from 16 residues. Germline CDR1 is MNHEY and CDR2 is SMNVEV (reference sequence). V trimming: 7 bases; J trimming: 5 bases; junction bases outside the gene matches: 13. Here the CDR3 DNA reads TGTGCCAGCACTGGGGCCGCTAGCGGGAGGTTCAACGAGCAGTACTTC. Protein: CASTGAASGRFNEQYF.

This clone was recorded once. As DNA, the CDR3 is TGTGCCAGCAGTGAAGCTCTAGACAGGGGACTCTACGAGCAGTACTTC. Translating gives CASSEALDRGLYEQYF. V gene TRBV6-1 combines with J gene TRBJ2-7; TRBD1 matches at 8 bases. This CDR3 has 16 amino acids. Germline lookup yields CDR1 MNHNS and CDR2 SASEGT. V shed 0 bases, J shed 3 bases, and the junction held 7 bases outside the gene matches.

The table lists this clone with a count of one. V is TRBV9 and J is TRBJ2-5, with TRBD2 identical over 13 bases. Trimming at V came to 3 bases and at J to 5 bases, leaving 13 bases not matched to a gene. This CDR3 region has 18 residues. Germline CDR1 and CDR2: SGDLS and YYNGEE. CDR3 coding DNA: TGTGCCAGCAGCGGGCCCGCTGTGACTAGCGGGAGGTTGGAGACCCAGTACTTC. The encoded protein is CASSGPAVTSGRLETQYF. Drawing the rest from reference TRBV9 and TRBJ2-5, the complete variable domain is DSGVTQTPKHLITATGQRVTLRCSPRSGDLSVYWYQQSLDQGLQFLIQYYNGEERAKGNILERFSAQQFPDLHSELNLSSLELGDSALYFCASSGPAVTSGRLETQYFGPGTRLLVL.

The genes are TRBV15 and TRBJ2-7; 8 bases line up with TRBD1. The trim removed 2 bases at V and 3 bases at J, leaving 18 bases unmatched. This CDR3 spans 19 amino acids. Germline V lookup: CDR1 LNHNV, CDR2 YYDKDF (reference sequence). CDR3 region: CATSRLNFGTGLPSYEQYF. The CDR3 nucleotides are TGTGCCACCAGCAGATTAAACTTCGGGACAGGACTACCTAGCTACGAGCAGTACTTC.

The J gene is TRBJ2-7, the V gene TRBV29-1; no reliable D call. The CDR3 length is 12 residues. The germline CDR1 and CDR2 sequences are SQVTM and ANQGSEA. V shed 7 bases and J shed 2 bases, with 12 bases lying between them. The DNA of the CDR3 is TGCAGCGCCTCGACAAGGACCTACGAGCAGTACTTC. Protein sequence: CSASTRTYEQYF.

The J gene is TRBJ2-5, the V gene TRBV6-1; no definite D call. V lost 3 bases and J 2 bases, leaving 10 bases between the germline ends. This CDR3 has 14 residues. CDR1 is MNHNS and CDR2 is SASEGT in the germline V gene. The CDR3 here is CASSDRPRQETQYF. CDR3 DNA sequence: TGTGCCAGCAGTGATCGTCCTAGACAAGAGACCCAGTACTTC.

The V call is TRBV6-1, the J call TRBJ2-1; D unresolved. V lost 0 bases to trimming and J lost 7 bases, with 16 bases between them. Germline V gene lookup returns CDR1 MNHNS and CDR2 SASEGT. The CDR3 is made up of 16 amino acids. The CDR3 nucleotides are TGTGCCAGCAGTGAAGCGGCGCGAGGCCCCACTAATGAGCAGTTCTTC. Its translation is CASSEAARGPTNEQFF.

The chain employs TRBV27 and TRBJ2-1, with TRBD1 matching 8 bases. The CDR3 is 14 amino acids. Germline lookup yields CDR1 MNHEY and CDR2 SMNVEV (reference sequence). Trimming took 10 bases from V and 4 from J; bases not matched to a gene: 9. CDR3 sequence: CAILTGDRYNEQFF. The CDR3 DNA reads TGTGCCATCCTCACGGGGGACAGGTACAATGAGCAGTTCTTC.

The genes are TRBV7-8 and TRBJ2-5, with 7 bases lining up with TRBD2. The CDR3 loop spans 18 amino acids. V shed 1 base, J shed 2 bases, and the junction held 13 bases outside the gene matches. The germline CDR1 and CDR2 sequences are SGHVS and FQNEAQ. The chain's CDR3 is CASSLGLAELEPQETQYF. CDR3 nucleotides: TGTGCCAGCAGCTTAGGTCTAGCGGAATTGGAGCCTCAAGAGACCCAGTACTTC.

This CDR3 reads CASSLAGGRNHTGELFF. The CDR3 DNA sequence: TGTGCCAGCAGCTTAGCGGGGGGAAGGAATCACACCGGGGAGCTGTTTTTT. The chain links TRBV7-4 to TRBJ2-2; tentatively, D is TRBD2 (6 bases). This CDR3 contains 17 residues. Germline V CDR1 and CDR2: SGHVT, SQSDAQ. The V gene lost 0 bases and the J gene lost 3 bases, with 14 bases spanning the gap.

This chain uses TRBV6-5 with TRBJ1-4; no firm D call. V shed 7 bases and J shed 5 bases, with 11 bases lying between them. Germline CDR1 and CDR2: MNHEY and SVGAGI. This CDR3 has 13 residues. The CDR3: CASIGAGNEKLFF. CDR3 DNA: TGTGCCAGCATCGGCGCGGGAAATGAAAAACTGTTTTTT.

The gene calls are TRBV4-1 and TRBJ2-7, with 7 bases matching TRBD1. The CDR3 runs 17 residues. The V gene end was trimmed by 0 bases and the J gene end by 2 bases; junction bases not matched to a gene: 10. Germline CDR1 MGHRA, CDR2 YSYEKL. CDR3 region: CASSQDTRKDRTYEQYF. The CDR3 coding sequence is TGCGCCAGCAGCCAAGATACTCGTAAGGACAGGACCTACGAGCAGTACTTC.

The gene calls are TRBV19 and TRBJ1-1, with D unresolved. This CDR3 comprises 15 residues. CDR1 is LNHDA, CDR2 SQIVND, per germline (reference sequence). The germline V and J ends were trimmed by 4 bases and 11 bases, with 23 bases remaining between them. In DNA form, the CDR3 reads TGTGCCAGTAGTAGCTCGCCCGTCCGAGAGGTCGGTGCTTTCTTT. It codes for CASSSSPVREVGAFF.

The chain links TRBV5-1 to TRBJ2-1; 13 bases agree with TRBD2. Unmatched junction bases numbered 8, after V lost 4 bases and J lost 7 bases. CDR3 size: 16 residues. In germline, CDR1 is SGHRS, CDR2 YFSETQ. The CDR3 DNA reads TGCGCCAGCAGCCAAACCGGGACTAGCGGGATAAATGAGCAGTTCTTC. Amino acids: CASSQTGTSGINEQFF.

V and J are TRBV5-1 and TRBJ2-7; D uncertain. Deletions cut 5 bases from V and 6 bases from J, with 18 bases between. The V gene's germline CDR1 is SGHRS and CDR2 YFSETQ. The CDR3 length is 14 residues. The CDR3 loop reads CASRSSALLGEQYF. The CDR3 DNA sequence: TGCGCCAGCAGGTCAAGCGCGTTGTTGGGCGAGCAGTACTTC.

The chain couples TRBV10-1 to TRBJ2-7; D is unclear. Germline assignment: CDR1 WNHNN and CDR2 SYGVQD (reference sequence). There are 15 residues in the CDR3. Trimming cost V 2 bases and J 0 bases, with 11 bases left between them. The CDR3 DNA sequence: TGCGCCAGCAGTGAGGAATGGTCTAGCTCCTACGAGCAGTACTTC. Translation gives CASSEEWSSSYEQYF.

The chain combines TRBV18 with TRBJ1-5, with 10 bases matching TRBD1. CDR1 KGHSH and CDR2 LQKENI come from the germline V gene. This CDR3 has 17 residues. V was pared by 3 bases and J by 0 bases, with 5 bases of the junction left unmatched. Written as DNA, the CDR3 is TGTGCCAGCTCACCCGAAGGACAGGGGGTTAGCAATCAGCCCCAGCATTTT. Protein: CASSPEGQGVSNQPQHF.

This clone was counted a few times. The chain recombines TRBV27 with TRBJ2-7; 12 bases agree with TRBD2. Germline assignment: CDR1 MNHEY and CDR2 SMNVEV (reference sequence). The ends lost 4 bases at V and 1 base at J; junction bases unmatched: 14. This CDR3 has 19 amino acids. CDR3 in amino acids: CASSSTQRTSGELSYEQYF. The CDR3 DNA sequence: TGTGCCAGCAGTTCAACCCAACGGACTAGCGGGGAGTTATCCTACGAGCAGTACTTC.

This clone was seen once. The chain is built from TRBV30 and TRBJ2-7; no firm D call. Deletions cut 0 bases from V and 6 bases from J, with 21 bases between. This CDR3 has 16 residues. Looked up from germline, CDR1 is GTSNPN and CDR2 is SVGIG (reference sequence). Here the CDR3 reads CAWSVTGFALPLEQYF. CDR3 nucleotide sequence: TGTGCCTGGAGTGTTACCGGGTTCGCCCTCCCCCTCGAGCAGTACTTC.

This clone appeared a single time. The chain uses TRBV15 and TRBJ2-7; D may be TRBD2 (5 bases). Per the germline V gene, CDR1 is LNHNV and CDR2 is YYDKDF (reference sequence). The CDR3 totals 13 residues. Trimming removed 8 bases at V and 3 bases at J, with 14 bases between. This CDR3 is CATSRVGNYEQYF. Here the CDR3 DNA reads TGTGCCACCTCGCGGGTCGGGAACTACGAGCAGTACTTC.

The gene calls are TRBV12-5 and TRBJ1-1, with 9 bases matching TRBD1. J lost 1 base, V lost 1 base, and 4 bases had no gene match. Germline loops: CDR1 LGHNT, CDR2 FRNRAP. The CDR3 covers 16 residues. CDR3 residues: CASGLDPQGANTEAFF. The DNA for the CDR3 is TGTGCTAGTGGTTTGGACCCACAGGGGGCGAACACTGAAGCTTTCTTT.

The chain couples TRBV5-1 to TRBJ2-1, with 7 bases identical to TRBD2. V shed 3 bases and J 0 bases; nucleotides not matched to a gene: 9. The germline V gene encodes CDR1 SGHRS and CDR2 YFSETQ. The CDR3 has 17 amino acids. CDR3 DNA: TGCGCCAGCAGCTCTACCCAAGCGGGAAGCTCCTACAATGAGCAGTTCTTC. Protein product: CASSSTQAGSSYNEQFF. Supplemented by reference TRBV5-1 and TRBJ2-1, the full variable domain reads KAGVTQTPRYLIKTRGQQVTLSCSPISGHRSVSWYQQTPGQGLQFLFEYFSETQRNKGNFPGRFSGRQFSNSRSEMNVSTLELGDSALYLCASSSTQAGSSYNEQFFGPGTRLTVL.

To note about this clone: Germline is not matched at one junction end, which may reflect a read error. The chain recombines TRBV7-9 with TRBJ1-1; D remains ambiguous. Germline V lookup: CDR1 SEHNR, CDR2 FQNEAQ (reference sequence). The CDR3 consists of 8 residues. The DNA of the CDR3 is TGTGCCAGCAGCTCCAGGATCTTT. Protein product: CASSSRIF.

The chain carries TRBV7-6 and TRBJ2-7; no firm D call. The CDR3 consists of 13 residues. CDR1 SGHVS and CDR2 FNYEAQ come from the germline V gene. V was trimmed by 5 bases and J by 2 bases, leaving 10 bases between them. This CDR3 is CASSPHQAYEQYF. Here the CDR3 DNA reads TGTGCCAGCAGCCCCCACCAGGCCTACGAGCAGTACTTC.

The chain couples TRBV28 to TRBJ2-1; 8 positions agree with TRBD1. CDR1 is MDHEN and CDR2 is SYDVKM in the germline V gene. The trim removed 5 bases at V and 5 bases at J, leaving 2 bases unmatched. The CDR3 spans 13 residues. CDR3 in DNA: TGTGCCAGCAGTAGACAGGGGAACAATGAGCAGTTCTTC. Amino acid sequence: CASSRQGNNEQFF.

This chain joins TRBV5-3 and TRBJ1-2; 7 nucleotides align to TRBD1. TRBV5-3 falls under the ORF class, with uncertain function. The trim removed 0 bases at V and 2 bases at J, leaving 4 bases unmatched. The CDR3 is 15 amino acids. The CDR3 region has the DNA TGTGCCAGAAGCTTGGGACAGGGATCGAACTATGGCTACACCTTC. This sequence encodes CARSLGQGSNYGYTF.

The chain uses TRBV6-6 and TRBJ2-4; possibly TRBD1 for D (5 bases). The CDR3 length is 16 residues. Looked up from germline, CDR1 is MNHNY and CDR2 is SVGAGI (reference sequence). With 6 bases removed from V and 0 bases from J, the gap between germline ends came to 15 bases. CDR3 sequence reads: CASRPTGNLAKNIQYF. The DNA of the CDR3 is TGTGCCAGCAGACCCACAGGTAACCTAGCCAAAAACATTCAGTACTTC.